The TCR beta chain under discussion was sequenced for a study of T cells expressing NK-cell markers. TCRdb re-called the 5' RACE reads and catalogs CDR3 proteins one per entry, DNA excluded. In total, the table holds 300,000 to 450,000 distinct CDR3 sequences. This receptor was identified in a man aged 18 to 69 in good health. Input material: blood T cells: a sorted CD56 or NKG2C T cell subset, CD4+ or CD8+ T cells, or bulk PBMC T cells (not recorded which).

This CDR3 is CASRTDNSPLHF. The chain is built from TRBV6-6 and TRBJ1-6. CDR1 MNHNY and CDR2 SVGAGI come from the germline V gene (reference sequence). The CDR3 sequence is 12 residues long.